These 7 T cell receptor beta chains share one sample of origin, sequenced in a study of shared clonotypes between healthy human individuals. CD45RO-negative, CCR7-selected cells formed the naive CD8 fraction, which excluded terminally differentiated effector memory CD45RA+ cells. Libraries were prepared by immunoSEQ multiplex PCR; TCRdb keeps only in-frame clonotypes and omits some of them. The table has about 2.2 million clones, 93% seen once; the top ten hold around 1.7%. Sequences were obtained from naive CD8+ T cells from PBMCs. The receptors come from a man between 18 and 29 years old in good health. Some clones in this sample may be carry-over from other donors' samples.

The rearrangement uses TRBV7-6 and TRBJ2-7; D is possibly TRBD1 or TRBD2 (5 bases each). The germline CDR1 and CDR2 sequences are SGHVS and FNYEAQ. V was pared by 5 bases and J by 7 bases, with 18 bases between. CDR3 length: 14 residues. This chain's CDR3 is CASSPGLGGGEQYF. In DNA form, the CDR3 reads TGTGCCAGCAGCCCAGGGTTAGGAGGCGGGGAGCAGTACTTC.

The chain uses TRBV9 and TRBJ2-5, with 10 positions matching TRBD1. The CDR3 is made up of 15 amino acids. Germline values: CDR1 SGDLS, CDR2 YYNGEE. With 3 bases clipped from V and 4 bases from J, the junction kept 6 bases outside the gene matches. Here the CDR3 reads CASSGQGAGGETQYF. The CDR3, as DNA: TGTGCCAGCAGCGGACAGGGGGCTGGAGGAGAGACCCAGTACTTC. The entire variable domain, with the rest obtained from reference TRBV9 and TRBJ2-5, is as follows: DSGVTQTPKHLITATGQRVTLRCSPRSGDLSVYWYQQSLDQGLQFLIQYYNGEERAKGNILERFSAQQFPDLHSELNLSSLELGDSALYFCASSGQGAGGETQYFGPGTRLLVL.

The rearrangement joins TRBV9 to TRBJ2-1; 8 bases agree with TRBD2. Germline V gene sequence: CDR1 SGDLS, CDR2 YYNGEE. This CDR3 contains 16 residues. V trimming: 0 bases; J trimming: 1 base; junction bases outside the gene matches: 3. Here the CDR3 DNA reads TGTGCCAGCAGCGTAGATAGCGGGATATCCTACAATGAGCAGTTCTTC. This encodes CASSVDSGISYNEQFF. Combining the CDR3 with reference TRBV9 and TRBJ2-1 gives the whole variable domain DSGVTQTPKHLITATGQRVTLRCSPRSGDLSVYWYQQSLDQGLQFLIQYYNGEERAKGNILERFSAQQFPDLHSELNLSSLELGDSALYFCASSVDSGISYNEQFFGPGTRLTVL.

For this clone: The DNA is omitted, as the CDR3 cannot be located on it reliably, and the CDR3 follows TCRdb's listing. This CDR3 reads CTSSQDVGSGNQPQHF. The chain is built from TRBV1 and TRBJ1-5. TRBV1 is designated a pseudogene. The CDR3 spans 16 amino acids, including both terminal residues.

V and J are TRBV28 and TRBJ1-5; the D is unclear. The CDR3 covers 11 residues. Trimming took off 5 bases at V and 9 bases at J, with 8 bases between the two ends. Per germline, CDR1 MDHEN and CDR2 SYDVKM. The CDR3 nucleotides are TGTGCCAGCAGTCCGCCCGGGCCCCAGCATTTT. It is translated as CASSPPGPQHF. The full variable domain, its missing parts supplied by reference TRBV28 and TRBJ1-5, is DVKVTQSSRYLVKRTGEKVFLECVQDMDHENMFWYRQDPGLGLRLIYFSYDVKMKEKGDIPEGYSVSREKKERFSLILESASTNQTSMYLCASSPPGPQHFGDGTRLSIL.

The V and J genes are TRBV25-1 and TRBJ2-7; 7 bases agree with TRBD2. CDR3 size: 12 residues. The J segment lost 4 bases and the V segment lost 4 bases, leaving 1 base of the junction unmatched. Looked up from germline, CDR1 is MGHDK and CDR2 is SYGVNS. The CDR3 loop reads CASSGGRYEQYF. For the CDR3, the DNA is TGTGCCAGCAGTGGCGGGAGATACGAGCAGTACTTC.

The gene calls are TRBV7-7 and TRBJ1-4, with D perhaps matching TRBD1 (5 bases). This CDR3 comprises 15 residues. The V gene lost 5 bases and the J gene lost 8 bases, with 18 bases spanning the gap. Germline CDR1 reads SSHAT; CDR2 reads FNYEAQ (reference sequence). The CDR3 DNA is TGTGCCAGCAGCGAGGAGACAGCCCTCGCCGAAAAACTGTTTTTT. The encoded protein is CASSEETALAEKLFF.